Shown below are 31 T cell receptor beta chains from a single sample sequenced in a study of T-cell reconstitution after alpha-beta-depleted transplantation in children. As it was prepared, the TCRbeta library received unique molecular identifiers. One entry per CDR3 protein, called by TCRdb with MiXCR from the PCR reads. The sample lists about 400,000 distinct CDR3 sequences; 20% were seen once. The sample was PBMCs from the stem cell graft donor, taken from the stem cell graft. The receptors here all came from a human donor who donated a stem cell graft to a child with acute myeloid leukemia.

This clonotype has only a few counts. This chain connects TRBV29-1 to TRBJ2-5; 9 bases map to TRBD2. Germline CDR1 is SQVTM and CDR2 is ANQGSEA. This CDR3 is 15 amino acids long. V gave up 3 bases and J gave up 4 bases; unmatched junction bases: 9. The chain's CDR3 is CSVDGWAGGLETQYF. The CDR3, as DNA: TGCAGCGTTGACGGATGGGCGGGAGGGCTAGAGACCCAGTACTTC. The full variable domain, completed using reference TRBV29-1 and TRBJ2-5, is SAVISQKPSRDICQRGTSLTIQCQVDSQVTMMFWYRQQPGQSLTLIATANQGSEATYESGFVIDKFPISRPNLTFSTLTVSNMSPEDSSIYLCSVDGWAGGLETQYFGPGTRLLVL.

This clonotype was counted ten times or more. The chain uses TRBV10-2 and TRBJ2-1; 8 bases line up with TRBD2. Germline V gene sequence: CDR1 WSHSY, CDR2 SAAADI. The CDR3 runs to 16 residues. The V segment lost 3 bases and the J segment 10 bases; nucleotides outside the gene matches: 14. CDR3 loop: CASSETVAGYSGEQFF. CDR3 bases: TGCGCCAGCAGTGAAACGGTAGCGGGATATTCAGGAGAGCAGTTCTTC.

This clonotype occurred many times. The V call is TRBV29-1, the J call TRBJ2-1; TRBD1 might be the D (6 bases). V was trimmed by 7 bases and J by 0 bases, leaving 10 bases between them. The CDR3 sequence is 13 residues long. CDR1 and CDR2 from the germline V gene are SQVTM and ANQGSEA. In DNA form, the CDR3 reads TGCAGCGCAGGACAGTACTCCTACAATGAGCAGTTCTTC. Protein sequence: CSAGQYSYNEQFF.

In this sample, this clonotype turned up many times. V is TRBV20-1 and J is TRBJ2-3, with 12 bases fitting TRBD2. The CDR3 has 13 amino acids. CDR1 DFQATT and CDR2 SNEGSKA come from the germline V gene (reference sequence). J was trimmed by 8 bases and V by 5 bases; bases with no gene match: 5. The CDR3 nucleotides are TGCAGTGCTGCGACTAGCGGGAGTGGTACGCAGTATTTT. Translating gives CSAATSGSGTQYF.

The V and J genes are TRBV18 and TRBJ2-1; D not certain. The CDR3 spans 12 residues. V dropped 6 bases and J dropped 4 bases, with 7 bases sitting between them. Germline V lookup: CDR1 KGHSH, CDR2 LQKENI. The CDR3 nucleotides read TGTGCCAGCTCTTATACGTACAATGAGCAGTTCTTC. Translated: CASSYTYNEQFF.

This clonotype was counted ten times or more. The chain links TRBV20-1 to TRBJ2-3; 7 bases line up with TRBD2. The J segment lost 2 bases and the V segment lost 6 bases, leaving 11 bases of the junction unmatched. The germline gives CDR1 DFQATT, CDR2 SNEGSKA (reference sequence). The CDR3 spans 15 residues. The CDR3 loop reads CSAGTTAGLTDTQYF. For the CDR3, the DNA is TGCAGTGCGGGAACTACAGCGGGGCTCACAGATACGCAGTATTTT.

The V gene is TRBV5-5, the J gene TRBJ2-2, with 10 bases fitting TRBD2. The CDR3 contains 16 residues. V was pared by 3 bases and J by 5 bases, with 7 bases of the junction left unmatched. The germline V gene has CDR1 SGHKS and CDR2 YYEKEE (reference sequence). Written as DNA, the CDR3 is TGTGCCAGCAGCTCAATAGCGGGAGGAGGTACCGGGGAGCTGTTTTTT. Translated: CASSSIAGGGTGELFF.

V gene TRBV12-3 or TRBV12-4 combines with J gene TRBJ2-3; the D gene could be TRBD1 or TRBD2 (5 bases each). Trimming left V 2 bases short and J 2 bases short, with 8 bases between. The CDR3 covers 14 residues. This CDR3 reads CASSLMGDTDTQYF. CDR3 nucleotides: TGTGCCAGCAGTTTAATGGGGGACACAGATACGCAGTATTTT.

The chain uses TRBV20-1 and TRBJ1-2, with 9 bases aligning to TRBD1. Trimming at V came to 1 base and at J to 4 bases, leaving 7 bases not matched to a gene. Germline V CDR1 and CDR2: DFQATT, SNEGSKA (reference sequence). The CDR3 is made up of 15 amino acids. The CDR3 region is CSARVLGQGSYGYTF. The CDR3, as DNA: TGCAGTGCTAGAGTCTTGGGACAGGGAAGCTATGGCTACACCTTC.

The chain links TRBV12-3 or TRBV12-4 to TRBJ2-7, with D possibly being TRBD2 (6 bases). The CDR3 totals 15 residues. V was clipped by 3 bases and J by 2 bases, with 14 bases between them. CDR3 region: CASSLIGGAPYEQYF. DNA for the CDR3: TGTGCCAGCAGTTTGATAGGCGGGGCCCCCTACGAGCAGTACTTC.

The rearrangement uses TRBV28 and TRBJ2-1; 9 bases agree with TRBD2. The V gene end was trimmed by 4 bases and the J gene end by 10 bases; junction bases not matched to a gene: 14. The germline V gene encodes CDR1 MDHEN and CDR2 SYDVKM. The CDR3 has 16 amino acids. The CDR3: CASSSPTGGRGGEQFF. CDR3 nucleotides: TGTGCCAGCAGTTCCCCCACTGGCGGGAGGGGAGGCGAGCAGTTCTTC.

This clonotype has just a few counts. The V gene is TRBV29-1, the J gene TRBJ2-1, with D possibly TRBD1 on 6 matching bases. CDR1 is SQVTM and CDR2 is ANQGSEA in the germline V gene. V was clipped by 3 bases and J by 6 bases, with 12 bases between them. This CDR3 is 13 amino acids long. CDR3 sequence: CSVEGADPNEQFF. CDR3 sequence (DNA): TGCAGCGTTGAGGGGGCTGACCCCAATGAGCAGTTCTTC.

This clonotype occurred many times. The rearrangement uses TRBV29-1 and TRBJ2-5; the D is unclear. Trimming pared 7 bases from V and 5 bases from J, leaving 8 bases between. Looked up from germline, CDR1 is SQVTM and CDR2 is ANQGSEA. The CDR3 contains 10 residues. The CDR3: CSAAVETQYF. The CDR3 coding sequence is TGCAGCGCCGCCGTGGAGACCCAGTACTTC.

CDR3 sequence reads: CRIAGQSQETQYF. In DNA, the CDR3 is TGCAGAATAGCGGGGCAAAGCCAAGAGACCCAGTACTTC. The chain carries TRBV20-1 and TRBJ2-5; 8 bases agree with TRBD2. Germline V gene sequence: CDR1 DFQATT, CDR2 SNEGSKA (reference sequence). This CDR3 has 13 amino acids.

This clonotype has more than one count but fewer than ten. The rearrangement links TRBV27 to TRBJ1-2, with D possibly TRBD1 on 5 matching bases. Germline assignment: CDR1 MNHEY and CDR2 SMNVEV (reference sequence). The CDR3 is 13 amino acids. Between the trimmed V and J ends, which lost 6 bases and 4 bases, there was a span of 12 bases. The chain's CDR3 is CASRPSGSYGYTF. CDR3 in DNA: TGTGCCAGCAGGCCCTCAGGGAGCTATGGCTACACCTTC.

This clonotype was observed a handful of times. The chain recombines TRBV29-1 with TRBJ2-1, with 8 bases aligning to TRBD2. After removal of 7 bases from V and 5 bases from J, the junction contained 10 bases not matched to a gene. This CDR3 is 14 amino acids long. Germline V gene data show CDR1 as SQVTM and CDR2 as ANQGSEA. The CDR3 region is CSAKRERVNNEQFF. The CDR3 bases are TGCAGCGCTAAGCGGGAGAGAGTAAACAATGAGCAGTTCTTC.

This clonotype showed up many times. The CDR3 DNA sequence: TGTGCCAGCAAAAGTTCTGGCCACGAGCAGTACTTC. This gives the protein CASKSSGHEQYF. The chain couples TRBV27 to TRBJ2-7; D unresolved. This CDR3 is 12 amino acids long. V dropped 7 bases and J dropped 5 bases, with 12 bases sitting between them. Germline V gives CDR1 MNHEY, CDR2 SMNVEV (reference sequence).

This clonotype has more than one count but fewer than ten. The V call is TRBV24-1, the J call TRBJ2-5; D is perhaps TRBD1 (6 bases). The CDR3 length is 15 residues. Germline CDR1 reads KGHDR; CDR2 reads SFDVKD. V dropped 3 bases and J dropped 5 bases, with 15 bases sitting between them. CDR3 residues: CATSDPRPQGETQYF. CDR3 nucleotides: TGTGCCACCAGTGATCCTCGACCCCAGGGGGAGACCCAGTACTTC.

This clonotype has only a few counts. V usage is TRBV29-1 and J usage is TRBJ2-2; D perhaps matches TRBD2 (6 bases). V was pared by 3 bases and J by 8 bases, with 13 bases between. The CDR3 is 13 residues long. Germline-derived CDR1 and CDR2 are SQVTM and ANQGSEA. DNA of the CDR3: TGCAGCGTTGACGGCGGGGCGGGGGGGGAGCTGTTTTTT. Its translation is CSVDGGAGGELFF.

This clonotype was counted only a few times. The chain is built from TRBV21-1 and TRBJ2-7; the listed D gene, TRBD1, was not tested against the DNA. TRBV21-1 is a known pseudogene. This CDR3 is built from 14 residues. In DNA form, the CDR3 reads TGTGCCAGGAGCAGACAGGTCTTTTATTACGAGCAGTACTTC. Translating it yields CARSRQVFYYEQYF.

This clonotype was seen more than once but under ten times. J is TRBJ1-6 and V is TRBV15; D is unresolved. The CDR3 length is 14 residues. Trimming removed 5 bases from V and 16 bases from J, with 21 bases in between. Germline CDR1 reads LNHNV; CDR2 reads YYDKDF (reference sequence). The CDR3, as DNA: TGTGCCACCAGCGAACTCCAGAGTACTGGGGTACTCCACTTT. Translated: CATSELQSTGVLHF.

The chain is built from TRBV20-1 and TRBJ2-3; TRBD2 might be the D (6 bases). V lost 3 bases, J lost 6 bases, and 19 bases lay in between. CDR1 and CDR2 (germline): DFQATT, SNEGSKA (reference sequence). The CDR3 has 15 residues. The CDR3 bases are TGCAGTGCTAGGGACTTCGGGGGAACGTACGATACGCAGTATTTT. It encodes CSARDFGGTYDTQYF.

This clonotype was recorded a few times. The chain joins TRBV15 to TRBJ1-2; D is ambiguous. Per germline, CDR1 LNHNV and CDR2 YYDKDF (reference sequence). The CDR3 sequence is 14 residues long. Trimming pared 5 bases from V and 1 base from J, leaving 11 bases between. CDR3 sequence reads: CATSVTAHNYGYTF. The CDR3 nucleotides are TGTGCCACCAGCGTAACAGCTCATAACTATGGCTACACCTTC.

This clonotype was detected ten times or more. This chain connects TRBV20-1 to TRBJ2-1, with D perhaps matching TRBD1 (6 bases). The CDR3 is 14 amino acids. Deletions cut 3 bases from V and 0 bases from J, with 9 bases between. The germline CDR1 and CDR2 sequences are DFQATT and SNEGSKA (reference sequence). This CDR3 reads CSARTGSSYNEQFF. In nucleotides, the CDR3 is TGCAGTGCTAGGACAGGCAGCTCCTACAATGAGCAGTTCTTC.

This clonotype was observed a handful of times. The chain employs TRBV28 and TRBJ2-1, with D perhaps matching TRBD2 (6 bases). This CDR3 is 16 amino acids long. Germline CDR1 and CDR2: MDHEN and SYDVKM. V was clipped by 7 bases and J by 0 bases, with 16 bases between them. CDR3 loop: CASIVSSVSSYNEQFF. In DNA, the CDR3 is TGTGCCAGCATCGTTTCTAGCGTTAGCTCCTACAATGAGCAGTTCTTC.

This clonotype has a handful of counts. The chain couples TRBV29-1 to TRBJ2-3; a possible D gene is TRBD1 (6 bases). The V end lost 7 bases, the J end lost 6 bases, and 17 bases lay between the germline ends. The CDR3 loop spans 13 amino acids. Per the germline V gene, CDR1 is SQVTM and CDR2 is ANQGSEA. The CDR3 loop is CSADLDSTDTQYF. Written as DNA, the CDR3 is TGCAGCGCCGACCTGGACAGTACGGATACGCAGTATTTT.

This clonotype was seen many times. The chain carries TRBV12-3 or TRBV12-4 and TRBJ2-1; the match to TRBD2 covers 12 bases. The CDR3 is made up of 16 amino acids. The V and J ends lost 6 bases and 2 bases, in that order; junction bases with no gene match: 5. This chain's CDR3 is CASRPTSGRTYNEQFF. The CDR3 DNA reads TGTGCCAGCAGGCCTACTAGCGGGAGGACCTACAATGAGCAGTTCTTC.

This chain connects TRBV27 to TRBJ1-1; D unresolved. V was pared by 5 bases and J by 0 bases, with 10 bases between. Looked up from germline, CDR1 is MNHEY and CDR2 is SMNVEV (reference sequence). The CDR3 is 14 residues long. CDR3 region: CASSPGVMNTEAFF. CDR3 in DNA: TGTGCCAGCAGTCCGGGCGTAATGAACACTGAAGCTTTCTTT.

The chain uses TRBV6-2 or TRBV6-3 and TRBJ2-2; the D gene is possibly TRBD2 (5 bases). V lost 6 bases and J 7 bases, leaving 15 bases between the germline ends. The CDR3 is made up of 14 amino acids. Germline CDR1 is MNHEY and CDR2 is SVGEGT. DNA of the CDR3: TGTGCCAGCAGAGTTAGCGCTGAGGTCGGGGAGCTGTTTTTT. It encodes CASRVSAEVGELFF.

This clonotype was counted only a few times. The chain has TRBV28 and TRBJ2-1; 13 nucleotides match TRBD2. Germline lookup yields CDR1 MDHEN and CDR2 SYDVKM. Trimming at V came to 3 bases and at J to 7 bases, leaving 3 bases not matched to a gene. The CDR3 runs to 15 residues. CDR3 region: CASSLTSGRKNEQFF. The CDR3 DNA reads TGTGCCAGCAGTTTGACTAGCGGGAGGAAGAATGAGCAGTTCTTC.

This clonotype was seen at least ten times. The chain combines TRBV25-1 with TRBJ1-1, with D tentatively TRBD1 (5 bases). Germline-derived CDR1 and CDR2 are MGHDK and SYGVNS. Trimming removed 3 bases at V and 10 bases at J, with 21 bases between. The CDR3 has 15 residues. The CDR3: CASSDERGRAKVAFF. CDR3 DNA: TGTGCCAGCAGTGATGAGAGGGGAAGGGCAAAGGTAGCTTTCTTT.